The text below deals with one T cell receptor (beta chain). The primer mix had 60 Vbeta and 13 Jbeta primers. Assay: immunoSEQ multiplex PCR; the TCRdb copy retains only in-frame clones and omits some. The sample holds roughly 220,000 clones. The source of the sample is a study of cytomegalovirus exposure and HLA in healthy donors. After removal of 2 bases from V and 6 bases from J, the junction contained 9 bases not matched to a gene. The CDR3 covers 15 residues. Germline-derived CDR1 and CDR2 are MDHEN and SYDVKM. The receptor was derived from a girl aged 2 to 9 in good health and CMV-seropositive. The sequenced sample consisted of PBMCs. The rearrangement joins TRBV28 to TRBJ1-1; TRBD1 matches at 7 bases. The chain's CDR3 is CASSLRGQGEAEAFF. Written as DNA, the CDR3 is TGTGCCAGCAGTTTAAGGGGCCAGGGGGAGGCTGAAGCTTTCTTT.